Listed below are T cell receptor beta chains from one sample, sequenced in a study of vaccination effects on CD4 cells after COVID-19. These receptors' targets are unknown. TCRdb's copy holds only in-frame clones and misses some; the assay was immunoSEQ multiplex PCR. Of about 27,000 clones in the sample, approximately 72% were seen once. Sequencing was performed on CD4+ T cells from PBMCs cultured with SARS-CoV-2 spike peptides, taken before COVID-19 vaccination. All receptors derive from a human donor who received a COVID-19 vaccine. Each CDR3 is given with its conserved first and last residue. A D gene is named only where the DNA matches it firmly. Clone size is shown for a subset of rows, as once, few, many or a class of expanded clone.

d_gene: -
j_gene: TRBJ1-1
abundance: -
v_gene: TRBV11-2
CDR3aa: CASSFRDTEAFF
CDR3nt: TGTGCCAGCAGCTTCAGAGACACTGAAGCTTTCTTT

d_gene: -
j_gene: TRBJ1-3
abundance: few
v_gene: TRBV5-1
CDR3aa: CASSLAGWNQSGNTIYF
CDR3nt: TGCGCCAGCAGCTTGGCCGGGTGGAATCAGTCTGGAAACACCATATATTTT

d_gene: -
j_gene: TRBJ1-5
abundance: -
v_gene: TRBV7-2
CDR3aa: CASSLEGGSQPQHF
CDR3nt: TGTGCCAGCAGCTTAGAAGGAGGGTCTCAGCCCCAGCATTTT

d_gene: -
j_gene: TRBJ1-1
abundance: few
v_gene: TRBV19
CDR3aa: CASSIQDGTMNTEAFF
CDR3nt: TGTGCCAGTAGTATCCAGGATGGCACCATGAACACTGAAGCTTTCTTT

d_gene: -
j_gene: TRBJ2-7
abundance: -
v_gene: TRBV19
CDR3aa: CATGLGYEQYF
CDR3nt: TGTGCCACCGGTCTAGGGTACGAGCAGTACTTC

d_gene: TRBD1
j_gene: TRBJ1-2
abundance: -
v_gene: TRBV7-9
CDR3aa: CASSRDRGGYTF
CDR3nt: TGTGCCAGCAGCCGAGACAGGGGTGGCTACACCTTC

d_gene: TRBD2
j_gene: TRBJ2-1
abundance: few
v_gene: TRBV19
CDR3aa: CASGEGSVAGEQQFF
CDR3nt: TGTGCCAGTGGGGAGGGGTCGGTAGCGGGAGAACAGCAGTTCTTC

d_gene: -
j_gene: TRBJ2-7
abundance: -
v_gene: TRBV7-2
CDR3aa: CASSVHYEQYF
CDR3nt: TGTGCCAGCAGCGTCCACTACGAGCAGTACTTC

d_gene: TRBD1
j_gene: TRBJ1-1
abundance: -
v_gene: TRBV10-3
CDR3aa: CAISETGTATNTEAFF
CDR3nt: TGTGCCATCAGTGAGACCGGGACAGCCACGAACACTGAAGCTTTCTTT

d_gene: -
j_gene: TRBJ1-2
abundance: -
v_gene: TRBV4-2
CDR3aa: CASSQEYRPGYTF
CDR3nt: TGTGCCAGCAGCCAAGAATACAGACCCGGCTACACCTTC

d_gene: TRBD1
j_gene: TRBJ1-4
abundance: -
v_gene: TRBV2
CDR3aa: CASSVVGGPEKLFF
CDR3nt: TGTGCCAGCAGTGTGGTAGGGGGCCCTGAAAAACTGTTTTTT

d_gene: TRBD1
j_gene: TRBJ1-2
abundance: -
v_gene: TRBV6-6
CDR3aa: CASSTQGRHGYTF
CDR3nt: TGTGCCAGCAGCACACAGGGGAGGCATGGCTACACCTTC

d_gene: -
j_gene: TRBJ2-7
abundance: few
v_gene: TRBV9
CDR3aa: CASSPTSQGSRSSYEQYF
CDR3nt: TGTGCCAGCAGCCCGACGTCACAGGGCTCACGGAGCTCCTACGAGCAGTACTTC

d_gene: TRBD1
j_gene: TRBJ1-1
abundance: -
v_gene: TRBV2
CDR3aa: CASRGQVNRAFF
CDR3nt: TGTGCCAGCAGAGGACAGGTCAATCGGGCTTTCTTT

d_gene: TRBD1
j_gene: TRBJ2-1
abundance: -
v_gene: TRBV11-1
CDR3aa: CASTLTGTGHNEQFF
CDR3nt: TGTGCCAGCACCTTAACCGGGACAGGGCACAATGAGCAGTTCTTC

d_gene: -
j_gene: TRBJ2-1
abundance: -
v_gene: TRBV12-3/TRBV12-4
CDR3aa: CASSLSSRNEQFF
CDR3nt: TGTGCCAGCAGTTTAAGCTCCCGCAATGAGCAGTTCTTC

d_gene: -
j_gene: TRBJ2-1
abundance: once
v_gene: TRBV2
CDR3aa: CASKSGWNEQFF
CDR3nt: TGTGCCAGCAAATCGGGTTGGAATGAGCAGTTCTTC

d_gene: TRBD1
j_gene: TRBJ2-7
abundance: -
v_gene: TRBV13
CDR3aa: CASSLRGGRGSSYEQYF
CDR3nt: TGTGCCAGCAGCTTAAGAGGGGGCAGGGGAAGCTCCTACGAGCAGTACTTC

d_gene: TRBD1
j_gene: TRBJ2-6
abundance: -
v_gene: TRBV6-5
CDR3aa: CATGQGAGGANVLTF
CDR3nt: TGTGCCACCGGACAGGGGGCAGGTGGGGCCAACGTCCTGACTTTC

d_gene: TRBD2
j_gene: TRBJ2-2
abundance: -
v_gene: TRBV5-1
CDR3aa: CASSLFTSGSFTGELFF
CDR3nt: TGCGCCAGCAGCTTGTTCACTAGCGGGAGTTTCACCGGGGAGCTGTTTTTT

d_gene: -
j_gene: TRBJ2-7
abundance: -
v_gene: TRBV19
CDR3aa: CATSPRRQVVYEQYF
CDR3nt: TGTGCCACGTCTCCCCGGAGGCAGGTTGTTTACGAGCAGTACTTC

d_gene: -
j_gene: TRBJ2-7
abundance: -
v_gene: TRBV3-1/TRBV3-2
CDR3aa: CASSQGASGHRSYEQYF
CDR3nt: TGTGCCAGCAGCCAAGGGGCCTCGGGGCATAGATCCTACGAGCAGTACTTC

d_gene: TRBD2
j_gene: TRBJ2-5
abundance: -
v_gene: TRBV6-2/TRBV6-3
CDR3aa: CASRLRELSYF
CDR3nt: TGTGCCAGCCGTTTGCGGGAGTTAAGTTACTTC

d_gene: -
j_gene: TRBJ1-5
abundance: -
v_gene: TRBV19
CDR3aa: CASSISVNNNQPQHF
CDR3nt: TGTGCCAGTAGTATATCAGTGAACAACAATCAGCCCCAGCATTTT

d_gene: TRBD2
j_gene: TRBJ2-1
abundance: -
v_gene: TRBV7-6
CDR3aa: CASSLQKEWRGVNEQFF
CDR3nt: TGTGCCAGCAGCTTACAGAAGGAGTGGCGGGGGGTGAATGAGCAGTTCTTC

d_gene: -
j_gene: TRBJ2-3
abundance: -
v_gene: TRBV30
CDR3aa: CAWRTTGTDTQYF
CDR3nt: TGTGCCTGGAGGACTACAGGGACAGATACGCAGTATTTT

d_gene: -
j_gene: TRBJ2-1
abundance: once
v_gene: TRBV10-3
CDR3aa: CAISEGDSREQFF
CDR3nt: TGTGCCATCAGTGAAGGAGATTCGCGCGAGCAGTTCTTC

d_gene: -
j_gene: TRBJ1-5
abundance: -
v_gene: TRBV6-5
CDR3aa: CASNLGRISNQPQHF
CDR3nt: TGTGCCAGCAATTTGGGACGGATTAGCAATCAGCCCCAGCATTTT

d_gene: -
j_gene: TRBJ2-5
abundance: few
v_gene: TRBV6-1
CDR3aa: CASSEVSGTGETQYF
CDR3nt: TGTGCCAGCAGTGAAGTATCGGGTACGGGAGAGACCCAGTACTTC

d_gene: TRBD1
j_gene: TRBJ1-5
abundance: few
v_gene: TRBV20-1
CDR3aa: CSASIRTGGNQPQHF
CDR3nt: TGCAGTGCAAGTATAAGGACAGGTGGTAATCAGCCCCAGCATTTT

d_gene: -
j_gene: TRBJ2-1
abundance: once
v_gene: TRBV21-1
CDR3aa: CASSKAGGYNEQFF
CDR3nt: TGTGCCAGCAGCAAAGCAGGGGGCTACAATGAGCAGTTCTTC

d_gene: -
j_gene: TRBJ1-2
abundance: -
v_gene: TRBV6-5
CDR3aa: CASRDLSRPYGYTF
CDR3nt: TGTGCCAGCAGGGACCTTTCCCGGCCCTATGGCTACACCTTC

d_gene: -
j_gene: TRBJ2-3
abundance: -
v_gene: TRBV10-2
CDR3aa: CASSDSFTQYF
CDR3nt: TGCGCCAGCAGTGACAGCTTTACGCAGTATTTT

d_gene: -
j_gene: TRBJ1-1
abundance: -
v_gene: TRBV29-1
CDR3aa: CSVAGQVEAFF
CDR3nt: TGCAGCGTCGCGGGACAAGTTGAAGCTTTCTTT

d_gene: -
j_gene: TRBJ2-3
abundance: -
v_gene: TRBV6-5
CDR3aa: CASSFPEGDTQYF
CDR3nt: TGTGCCAGCAGTTTCCCGGAAGGGGATACGCAGTATTTT

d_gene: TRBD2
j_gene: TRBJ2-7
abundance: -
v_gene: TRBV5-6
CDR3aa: CASSFGLANYEQYF
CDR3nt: TGTGCCAGCAGCTTCGGACTAGCAAACTACGAGCAGTACTTC

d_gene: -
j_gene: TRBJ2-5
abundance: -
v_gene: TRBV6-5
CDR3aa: CASGTLQETQYF
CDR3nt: TGTGCCAGCGGGACACTCCAAGAGACCCAGTACTTC

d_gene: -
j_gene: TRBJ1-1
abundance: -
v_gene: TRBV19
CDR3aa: CASNPGRYTEAFF
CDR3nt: TGTGCCAGTAACCCGGGGAGGTACACTGAAGCTTTCTTT

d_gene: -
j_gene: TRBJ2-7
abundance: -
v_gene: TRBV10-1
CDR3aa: CASSESVSGAVVLNF
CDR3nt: TGCGCCAGCAGTGAGTCGGTGAGCGGTGCCGTAGTGTTGAACTTC

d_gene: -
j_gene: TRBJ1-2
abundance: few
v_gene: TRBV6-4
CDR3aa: CASSDEGDYGYTF
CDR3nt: TGTGCCAGCAGTGACGAGGGCGACTATGGCTACACCTTC

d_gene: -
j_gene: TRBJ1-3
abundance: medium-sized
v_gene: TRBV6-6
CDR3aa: CASSYKQSSVGNTIYF
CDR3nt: TGTGCCAGCAGTTACAAACAGTCGAGTGTCGGAAACACCATATATTTT

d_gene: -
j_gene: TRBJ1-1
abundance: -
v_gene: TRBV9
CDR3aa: CASSSGGGTAPKAFF
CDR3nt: TGTGCCAGCAGCTCCGGTGGGGGTACCGCGCCCAAAGCTTTCTTT

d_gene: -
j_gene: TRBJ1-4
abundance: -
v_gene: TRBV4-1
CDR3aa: CASSLTGNEKLFF
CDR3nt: TGCGCCAGCAGCCTCACGGGAAATGAAAAACTGTTTTTT

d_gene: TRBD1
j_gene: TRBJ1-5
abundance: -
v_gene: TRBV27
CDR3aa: CASRSGQGRNQPQHF
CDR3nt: TGTGCCAGCAGATCGGGACAGGGGCGCAATCAGCCCCAGCATTTT

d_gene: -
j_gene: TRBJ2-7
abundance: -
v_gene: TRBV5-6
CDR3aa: CASSYRTKQYF
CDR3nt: TGTGCCAGCAGCTACCGGACAAAGCAGTACTTC

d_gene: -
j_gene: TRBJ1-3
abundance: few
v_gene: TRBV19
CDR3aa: CASTSTGSSGNTIYF
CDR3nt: TGTGCCAGTACCTCGACTGGGAGCTCTGGAAACACCATATATTTT

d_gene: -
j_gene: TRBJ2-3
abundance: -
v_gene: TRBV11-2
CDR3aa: CASDNVRGSSTDTQYF
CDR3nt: TGTGCCAGCGACAATGTGCGGGGATCTAGCACAGATACGCAGTATTTT

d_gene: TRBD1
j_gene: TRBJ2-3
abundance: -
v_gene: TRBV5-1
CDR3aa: CASSLMGQGSDTQYF
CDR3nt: TGCGCCAGCAGCTTGATGGGACAGGGGTCAGATACGCAGTATTTT

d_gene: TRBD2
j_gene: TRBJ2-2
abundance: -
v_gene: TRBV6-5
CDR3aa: CASSSTFSGRTGELFF
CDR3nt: TGTGCCAGCAGTTCGACGTTTAGCGGGAGGACCGGGGAGCTGTTTTTT

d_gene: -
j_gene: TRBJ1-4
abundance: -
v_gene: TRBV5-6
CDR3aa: CASSLRGLREKLFF
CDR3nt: TGTGCCAGCAGCTTGAGGGGTCTCCGGGAAAAACTGTTTTTT

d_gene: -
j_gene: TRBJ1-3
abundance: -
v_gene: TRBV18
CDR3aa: CASSPPYSGNTIYF
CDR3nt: TGTGCCAGCTCACCGCCCTACTCTGGAAACACCATATATTTT

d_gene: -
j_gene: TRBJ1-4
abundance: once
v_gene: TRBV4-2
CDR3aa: CASSQGGTGVSREKLFF
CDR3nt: TGTGCCAGCAGCCAAGGAGGTACGGGGGTTAGTCGTGAAAAACTGTTTTTT